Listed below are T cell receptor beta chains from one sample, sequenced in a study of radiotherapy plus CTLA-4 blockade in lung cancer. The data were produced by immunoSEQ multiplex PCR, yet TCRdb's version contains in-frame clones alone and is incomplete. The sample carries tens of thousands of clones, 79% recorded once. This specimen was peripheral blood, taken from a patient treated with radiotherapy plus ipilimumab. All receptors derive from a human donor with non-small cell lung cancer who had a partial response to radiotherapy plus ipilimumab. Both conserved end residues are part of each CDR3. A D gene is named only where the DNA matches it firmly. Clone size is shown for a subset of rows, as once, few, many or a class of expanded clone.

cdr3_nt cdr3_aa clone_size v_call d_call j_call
TGTGCCAGCAGGCCTAGCGGGGGGTTGTCAGATACGCAGTATTTT CASRPSGGLSDTQYF - TRBV5-4 TRBD2 TRBJ2-3
TGTGCCAGTAGTATAGGGGCTGGATCCTACAATGAGCAGTTCTTC CASSIGAGSYNEQFF - TRBV19 - TRBJ2-1
TGTGCCAGCAGCCCGCTCGGAGAGACCCAGTACTTC CASSPLGETQYF few TRBV7-9 - TRBJ2-5
TGTGCCAGCAGTCCCGGTTCTAACTATGGCTACACCTTC CASSPGSNYGYTF - TRBV5-5 - TRBJ1-2
TGCGCCAGCAGCCAAGATCTAGGACAGTTCTATGGCTACACCTTC CASSQDLGQFYGYTF few TRBV4-1 - TRBJ1-2
TGTGCCAGCAGCTTCCCACCCGACAGGGGATTCACAGATACGCAGTATTTT CASSFPPDRGFTDTQYF few TRBV7-8 TRBD1 TRBJ2-3
TGTGCCAGCAGTGCGACAGGGTACAATTCACCCCTCCACTTT CASSATGYNSPLHF - TRBV27 TRBD1 TRBJ1-6
TGTGCCAGCAGTCCCCCCCAGTACAATGAGCAGTTCTTC CASSPPQYNEQFF few TRBV25-1 - TRBJ2-1
TGTGCCAGCAGTTCCGGGACAATTAGCAATCAGCCCCAGCATTTT CASSSGTISNQPQHF - TRBV6-1 - TRBJ1-5
TGTGCCAGCAGCCTGAGGACAGGGGGATTCAACACTGAAGCTTTCTTT CASSLRTGGFNTEAFF - TRBV14 TRBD1 TRBJ1-1
TGTGCCAGCAGCTCTAGCGGGGGCGGCGAGCAGTACTTC CASSSSGGGEQYF - TRBV7-3 TRBD2 TRBJ2-7
TGTGCCAGTAGTACAGGGGAGACCTACGAGCAGTACTTC CASSTGETYEQYF - TRBV19 - TRBJ2-7
TGTGCCAGCAGAAGGACAGGAATTAGCAATCAGCCCCAGCATTTT CASRRTGISNQPQHF few TRBV6-5 TRBD1 TRBJ1-5
TGTGCCAGCAGTACCTACAGGAGAGAGAATCCAAACACCATATATTTT CASSTYRRENPNTIYF - TRBV28 - TRBJ1-3
TGTGCCAGCAGTTTAGGGGGGGGCACCTACAATGAGCAGTTCTTC CASSLGGGTYNEQFF few TRBV27 - TRBJ2-1
TGTGCCAGTAGTATGATGGGACAGGGCTACACCTTC CASSMMGQGYTF - TRBV19 TRBD1 TRBJ1-2
TGTGCCAGCAGCTCAGGACAGCCGGTACCTTACGAGCAGTACTTC CASSSGQPVPYEQYF few TRBV5-6 - TRBJ2-7
TGTGCCAGTAGTTGGGGACAGGGTATAGATCAGCCCCAGCATTTT CASSWGQGIDQPQHF - TRBV19 TRBD1 TRBJ1-5
TGTGCCAGCAGTTTCAACAGGGTTTCACCCCTCCACTTT CASSFNRVSPLHF - TRBV28 - TRBJ1-6
TGTGCCAGCAGCTTGGGACACAACACCGGGGAGCTGTTTTTT CASSLGHNTGELFF - TRBV11-2 - TRBJ2-2
TGTGCCACCCAGGGAATTAATGAAAAACTGTTTTTT CATQGINEKLFF - TRBV10-3 - TRBJ1-4
TGTGCTAGTGGTTTGGACCCCTTGACAGGCGACCAAGAGACCCAGTACTTC CASGLDPLTGDQETQYF - TRBV12-5 - TRBJ2-5
TGTGCCAGCAGCCCCTACTCCGAGAGCTCCTACAATGAGCAGTTCTTC CASSPYSESSYNEQFF - TRBV9 - TRBJ2-1
TGTGCCAGTAACCCCCTGAGCGGGGGCAAAAACATTCAGTACTTC CASNPLSGGKNIQYF - TRBV19 TRBD2 TRBJ2-4